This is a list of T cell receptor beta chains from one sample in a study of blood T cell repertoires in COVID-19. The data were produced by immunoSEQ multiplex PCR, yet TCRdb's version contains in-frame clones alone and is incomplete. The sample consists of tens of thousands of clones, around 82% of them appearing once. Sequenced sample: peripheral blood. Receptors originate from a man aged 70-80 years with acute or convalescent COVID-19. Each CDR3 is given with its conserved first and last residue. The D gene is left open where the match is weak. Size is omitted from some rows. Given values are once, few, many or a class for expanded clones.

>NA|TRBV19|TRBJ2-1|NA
TGTGCCAGTAGTATCCTCCCAACACTTGAGGGAAGCTCCTACAATGAGCAGTTCTTC
CASSILPTLEGSSYNEQFF
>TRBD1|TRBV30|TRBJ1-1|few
TGTGCCTGGAGTTACAGGGGTCGGACTGAAGCTTTCTTT
CAWSYRGRTEAFF
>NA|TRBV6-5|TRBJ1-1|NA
TGTGCCGTCTCGGGGGGAGTCGGGAACACTGAAGCTTTCTTT
CAVSGGVGNTEAFF
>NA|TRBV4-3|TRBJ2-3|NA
TGCGCCAGCAGCCAGTCTGGGGCCTCCCCAGATACGCAGTATTTT
CASSQSGASPDTQYF
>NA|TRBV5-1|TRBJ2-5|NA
TGCGCCAGCAGCCGCCGGGGAGAGACCCAGTACTTC
CASSRRGETQYF
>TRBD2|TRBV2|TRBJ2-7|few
TGTGCCAGCCGACTAGCGGGTACCTACGAGCAGTACTTC
CASRLAGTYEQYF
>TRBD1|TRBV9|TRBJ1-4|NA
TGTGCCAGCAGCGATGGCAGGGGGCAACTGTTTTTT
CASSDGRGQLFF
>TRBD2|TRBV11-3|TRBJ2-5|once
TGTGCCAGCAGCTTGACCATGACTAGCGGGAGGGAGACCCAGTACTTC
CASSLTMTSGRETQYF
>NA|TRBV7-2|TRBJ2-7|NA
TGTGCCAGCAGCTTAGCGGTGTGGGAGGCAGGGTACGAGCAGTACTTC
CASSLAVWEAGYEQYF
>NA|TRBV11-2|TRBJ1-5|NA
TGTGCCAGCAGCTTAGATCCAGGGAATCAGCCCCAGCATTTT
CASSLDPGNQPQHF
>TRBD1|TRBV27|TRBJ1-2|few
TGTGCCAGCAGTCTTCAACAGGGGGCGGCTGGCTACACCTTC
CASSLQQGAAGYTF
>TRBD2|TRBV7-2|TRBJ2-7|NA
TGTGCCAGCCGGACTAGCGGGATTGACTACGAGCAGTACTTC
CASRTSGIDYEQYF
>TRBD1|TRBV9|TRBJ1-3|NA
TGTGCCAGCAGCCCCTCCCGACAGGGCAGGGACACCATATATTTT
CASSPSRQGRDTIYF
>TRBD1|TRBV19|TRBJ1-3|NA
TGTGCCAGTAGTATAGGGTGGGACAGCGACTCTGGAAACACCATATATTTT
CASSIGWDSDSGNTIYF